The 29 T cell receptor beta chains below were found in one sample sequenced in a study of early T cells in non-severe SARS-CoV-2 infection. TCRdb re-called the 5' RACE reads with MiXCR, one entry per CDR3 protein. This sample has fewer than 50,000 distinct CDR3 sequences; roughly 7% occur once, and the top ten carry 8% to 9.5%. Sample: whole blood. These receptors all come from an adult who was a healthcare worker with PCR-confirmed SARS-CoV-2 infection or an uninfected control (not recorded which).

The chain carries TRBV20-1 and TRBJ2-5; TRBD2 matches 13 bases. With V trimmed by 1 base and J by 13 bases, 9 bases remained unmatched. CDR1 is DFQATT and CDR2 is SNEGSKA in the germline V gene (reference sequence). The CDR3 sequence is 14 residues long. CDR3 amino acids: CSARVRLAGGLVYF. CDR3 DNA: TGCAGTGCTAGAGTACGACTAGCGGGGGGACTAGTGTACTTC.

This clonotype was picked up many times. V gene TRBV7-9 combines with J gene TRBJ2-7; TRBD1 matches 8 bases. Germline assignment: CDR1 SEHNR and CDR2 FQNEAQ (reference sequence). J was trimmed by 1 base and V by 4 bases; bases with no gene match: 6. The CDR3 consists of 15 residues. CDR3 in amino acids: CASSYNRDRSYEQYF. In DNA form, the CDR3 reads TGTGCCAGCAGCTACAACCGGGACAGGTCCTACGAGCAGTACTTC.

The CDR3 DNA sequence: TGCAGTGCTAGAGGCGGGCTAGCGGGGGCAAACAAAAACATTCAGTACTTC. Protein: CSARGGLAGANKNIQYF. The V gene is TRBV20-1, the J gene TRBJ2-4, with TRBD2 matching 10 bases. The V gene's germline CDR1 is DFQATT and CDR2 SNEGSKA (reference sequence). J gave up 3 bases and V 1 base, and 9 bases lay outside the gene matches. There are 17 residues in the CDR3.

In this sample, this clonotype turned up a few times. The chain carries TRBV6-6 and TRBJ2-3; D may be TRBD2 (5 bases). Germline V gene sequence: CDR1 MNHNY, CDR2 SVGAGI (reference sequence). V was pared by 5 bases and J by 2 bases, with 11 bases between. This CDR3 is 14 amino acids long. This CDR3 is CASSQRTFTDTQYF. As DNA, the CDR3 is TGTGCCAGCAGTCAACGGACTTTCACAGATACGCAGTATTTT.

This clonotype was detected only a few times. V and J are TRBV7-2 and TRBJ2-5; possibly TRBD1 or TRBD2 for D (5 bases each). Trimming shortened V by 2 bases and J by 4 bases, and 11 bases separated the two germline ends. The CDR3 is 14 amino acids. Germline CDR1 is SGHTA and CDR2 is FQGNSA. The CDR3 DNA reads TGTGCCAGCAGCTTATCGAGGGGACGAGAGACCCAGTACTTC. It is translated as CASSLSRGRETQYF.

The chain employs TRBV20-1 and TRBJ1-2; TRBD1 agrees at 8 bases. The CDR3 loop spans 14 amino acids. From germline, CDR1 is DFQATT and CDR2 SNEGSKA (reference sequence). V lost 4 bases and J lost 5; bases outside the gene matches: 9. CDR3 protein: CSATPRTGSYGYTF. In DNA form, the CDR3 reads TGCAGTGCTACCCCGAGGACAGGGTCATATGGCTACACCTTC.

V gene TRBV4-2 combines with J gene TRBJ2-1, with D perhaps given as TRBD1 or TRBD2 (5 bases each). Germline loops: CDR1 LGHNA, CDR2 YNFKEQ. Trimming took 1 base from V and 3 from J, leaving 13 bases between them. The CDR3 contains 16 residues. The CDR3: CASSQGLGVIYNEQFF. CDR3 bases: TGTGCCAGCAGCCAAGGATTGGGGGTCATCTACAATGAGCAGTTCTTC.

This clonotype was seen many times. The genes are TRBV28 and TRBJ1-1; weak D call: TRBD1 (6 bases). Per germline, CDR1 MDHEN and CDR2 SYDVKM. V gave up 2 bases and J gave up 1 base, with 17 bases separating them. The CDR3 loop spans 17 amino acids. The CDR3 sequence: CASSLTYREEWNTEAFF. CDR3 DNA: TGTGCCAGCAGTTTAACATACAGGGAAGAATGGAACACTGAAGCTTTCTTT.

This clonotype was detected only a few times. V gene TRBV12-3 or TRBV12-4 combines with J gene TRBJ1-1, with D perhaps TRBD1 (5 bases). The V end lost 5 bases, the J end lost 11 bases, and 18 bases lay between the germline ends. The CDR3 is 13 residues long. CDR3 loop: CASSPRVGLRAFF. In DNA, the CDR3 is TGTGCCAGCAGTCCCCGAGTGGGGCTGCGCGCTTTCTTT.

This clonotype was counted at least ten times. The chain joins TRBV5-6 to TRBJ2-7; perhaps D is TRBD1 or TRBD2 (6 bases each). The germline gives CDR1 SGHDT, CDR2 YYEEEE. Trimming removed 4 bases at V and 1 base at J, with 12 bases between. The CDR3 runs 14 residues. Here the CDR3 DNA reads TGTGCCAGCAGCCCGGGGGACAAATCCTACGAGCAGTACTTC. As protein: CASSPGDKSYEQYF.

The genes are TRBV28 and TRBJ2-7, with D perhaps assigned TRBD1 or TRBD2 (5 bases each). The CDR3 contains 14 residues. V shed 4 bases and J shed 3 bases, with 13 bases lying between them. The germline CDR1 and CDR2 sequences are MDHEN and SYDVKM. The CDR3 bases are TGTGCCAGCAGTTCCGGGACGGGGTTCTACGAGCAGTACTTC. Its protein product is CASSSGTGFYEQYF.

As regards this clonotype: At one end the junction does not follow the germline gene, possibly because of a read error. The gene calls are TRBV7-9 and TRBJ1-6, with D possibly being TRBD1 (5 bases). The CDR3 is 14 residues long. Germline V gives CDR1 SEHNR, CDR2 FQNEAQ (reference sequence). The CDR3 here is CASVPPTGVDDPQF. The CDR3 nucleotides are TGTGCCAGCGTTCCCCCCACAGGTGTCGACGACCCCCAGTTC.

This clonotype was counted at least ten times. The chain links TRBV4-3 to TRBJ2-3; D unresolved. The germline CDR1 and CDR2 sequences are LGHNA and YSLEER. The CDR3 totals 15 residues. Trimming took 0 bases from V and 2 from J, leaving 9 bases between them. This CDR3 is CASSQDPPVTDTQYF. The DNA of the CDR3 is TGCGCCAGCAGCCAAGACCCCCCGGTCACAGATACGCAGTATTTT.

The rearrangement uses TRBV6-1 and TRBJ2-1, with 7 bases that match TRBD1. The germline V gene has CDR1 MNHNS and CDR2 SASEGT. Trimming at V came to 6 bases and at J to 0 bases, leaving 5 bases not matched to a gene. The CDR3 sequence is 15 residues long. DNA of the CDR3: TGTGCCAGCAGAGAACAGGGGACCTCCTACAATGAGCAGTTCTTC. Translation: CASREQGTSYNEQFF.

This clonotype has only a few counts. The chain carries TRBV7-9 and TRBJ2-7; the D gene is possibly TRBD1 (6 bases). Germline lookup yields CDR1 SEHNR and CDR2 FQNEAQ (reference sequence). The CDR3 is 14 amino acids. Deletions cut 5 bases from V and 3 bases from J, with 14 bases between. This CDR3 is CASSPQADSYEQYF. CDR3 nucleotide sequence: TGTGCCAGCAGCCCCCAAGCGGACAGCTACGAGCAGTACTTC. Combining the CDR3 with reference TRBV7-9 and TRBJ2-7 gives the whole variable domain DTGVSQNPRHKITKRGQNVTFRCDPISEHNRLYWYRQTLGQGPEFLTYFQNEAQLEKSRLLSDRFSAERPKGSFSTLEIQRTEQGDSAMYLCASSPQADSYEQYFGPGTRLTVT.

This clonotype has a count of ten or more. V gene TRBV6-2 or TRBV6-3 combines with J gene TRBJ1-5, with D unclear. The CDR3 length is 14 residues. Trimming stripped 6 bases from V and 0 bases from J, with 9 bases between. Germline V gene sequence: CDR1 MNHEY, CDR2 SVGEGT. This chain's CDR3 is CASRLTSSNQPQHF. Written as DNA, the CDR3 is TGTGCCAGCAGACTGACTTCTAGCAATCAGCCCCAGCATTTT.

This chain links TRBV3-1 with TRBJ2-2; no clear D. From germline, CDR1 is LGHDT and CDR2 YNNKEL (reference sequence). The CDR3 is 15 amino acids. V shed 0 bases and J shed 5 bases, with 10 bases lying between them. The CDR3 nucleotides read TGTGCCAGCAGCCAAGAGGCATCACTTACCGGGGAGCTGTTTTTT. Translating gives CASSQEASLTGELFF.

The V call is TRBV29-1, the J call TRBJ2-7; 9 bases are shared with TRBD1. V trimming: 4 bases; J trimming: 5 bases; junction bases outside the gene matches: 15. Germline V lookup: CDR1 SQVTM, CDR2 ANQGSEA. The CDR3 extends over 16 amino acids. Here the CDR3 reads CSVAPQYGTGSHEQYF. The CDR3 nucleotides read TGCAGCGTTGCGCCACAGTATGGGACAGGGTCCCACGAGCAGTACTTC.

This clonotype was seen many times. This chain uses TRBV18 with TRBJ2-2; D not resolved. Trimming shortened V by 5 bases and J by 3 bases, and 10 bases separated the two germline ends. The CDR3 is 14 amino acids. CDR1 and CDR2 from the germline V gene are KGHSH and LQKENI. The CDR3 bases are TGTGCCAGCTCAAGTAGTTTCGACACCGGGGAGCTGTTTTTT. Amino acid sequence: CASSSSFDTGELFF.

This sequence joins TRBV30 and TRBJ2-7, with D unclear. Trimming shortened V by 0 bases and J by 6 bases, and 15 bases separated the two germline ends. Germline V gene data show CDR1 as GTSNPN and CDR2 as SVGIG (reference sequence). This CDR3 is 14 amino acids long. The CDR3 is CAWSVARLQSEQYF. The CDR3 nucleotides read TGTGCCTGGAGTGTAGCGCGGCTGCAATCCGAGCAGTACTTC.

The genes are TRBV4-1 and TRBJ2-7; D may be TRBD1 or TRBD2 (5 bases each). V was shortened by 4 bases and J by 1 base, with 20 bases between the two germline ends. The CDR3 loop spans 17 amino acids. Germline CDR1 and CDR2: MGHRA and YSYEKL. The CDR3 reads CASSLGPRTGFSYEQYF. The CDR3 coding sequence is TGCGCCAGCAGCCTGGGGCCCCGGACGGGGTTTTCCTACGAGCAGTACTTC.

This clonotype was detected many times. The chain uses TRBV27 and TRBJ2-3; 10 bases agree with TRBD1. The length of the CDR3 is 16 residues. Per germline, CDR1 MNHEY and CDR2 SMNVEV (reference sequence). V was clipped by 5 bases and J by 3 bases; unmatched bases: 8. The DNA for the CDR3 is TGTGCCAGCAGTCCGACAGGGGGCGTGGGGACAGATACGCAGTATTTT. The encoded protein is CASSPTGGVGTDTQYF.

This rearrangement joins TRBV24-1 to TRBJ1-3; TRBD1 aligns across 9 bases. Germline CDR1 reads KGHDR; CDR2 reads SFDVKD. The CDR3 has 16 residues. Trimming at V came to 4 bases and at J to 2 bases, leaving 5 bases not matched to a gene. DNA of the CDR3: TGTGCCACCAGTGACACAGGGGGCGAAGCTGGAAACACCATATATTTT. It specifies CATSDTGGEAGNTIYF.

This clonotype has more than one count but fewer than ten. The chain combines TRBV3-1 with TRBJ2-1; tentatively, D is TRBD1 or TRBD2 (6 bases each). Germline lookup yields CDR1 LGHDT and CDR2 YNNKEL (reference sequence). V shed 1 base and J shed 7 bases, with 14 bases lying between them. The CDR3 covers 15 residues. CDR3 sequence reads: CASSQGRGLWNEQFF. CDR3 nucleotide sequence: TGTGCCAGCAGCCAAGGACGGGGGCTCTGGAATGAGCAGTTCTTC.

This clonotype was detected ten times or more. The chain couples TRBV28 to TRBJ1-6, with D maybe TRBD1 (5 bases). Germline V CDR1 and CDR2: MDHEN, SYDVKM. The V end lost 6 bases, the J end lost 13 bases, and 19 bases lay between the germline ends. The CDR3 extends over 14 amino acids. The DNA of the CDR3 is TGTGCCAGCAGCCCCAGGGCGGATATCATGCCCCTCCACTTT. Translated: CASSPRADIMPLHF. The variable domain in full, with the rest retrieved from reference TRBV28 and TRBJ1-6, is DVKVTQSSRYLVKRTGEKVFLECVQDMDHENMFWYRQDPGLGLRLIYFSYDVKMKEKGDIPEGYSVSREKKERFSLILESASTNQTSMYLCASSPRADIMPLHFGNGTRLTVT.

This clonotype was picked up a small number of times. The CDR3 protein is CASSEIGDRSYEQYF. The CDR3 coding sequence is TGCGCCAGCAGTGAAATCGGGGATCGATCCTACGAGCAGTACTTC. This rearrangement joins TRBV10-1 to TRBJ2-7; D is possibly TRBD2 (5 bases). Germline V gene lookup returns CDR1 WNHNN and CDR2 SYGVQD (reference sequence). The CDR3 sequence is 15 residues long. Trimming took 3 bases from V and 1 from J, leaving 13 bases between them.

This clonotype has a handful of counts. CDR3 DNA: TGCGCCAGCAGCTGGACCGACTTACCCCCTTCCCAAGAGACCCAGTACTTC. This gives the protein CASSWTDLPPSQETQYF. The J gene is TRBJ2-5, the V gene TRBV5-1; no firm D call. The CDR3 has 17 amino acids. Germline CDR1 SGHRS, CDR2 YFSETQ. V lost 3 bases, J lost 1 base, and 19 bases lay in between.

This clonotype was recorded a few times. V usage is TRBV29-1 and J usage is TRBJ2-5; 9 positions match TRBD1. CDR3 length equals 15 residues. Germline V gene sequence: CDR1 SQVTM, CDR2 ANQGSEA. V shed 0 bases and J 5 bases; nucleotides not matched to a gene: 7. The CDR3 region is CSVEEQQGARETQYF. The DNA for the CDR3 is TGCAGCGTTGAAGAACAACAGGGGGCGCGTGAGACCCAGTACTTC.

The chain employs TRBV7-9 and TRBJ2-7; D gene uncertain. The CDR3 runs to 15 residues. The germline CDR1 and CDR2 sequences are SEHNR and FQNEAQ (reference sequence). The germline V and J ends were trimmed by 3 bases and 4 bases, with 16 bases remaining between them. The CDR3 DNA sequence: TGTGCCAGCAGCTTCCCGGGCCGTCTGGAATACGAGCAGTACTTC. Translating it yields CASSFPGRLEYEQYF.